This TCR beta chain was captured in a study of T cell repertoires in cytomegalovirus infection (dated by TCRdb to the late 2010s). With respect to the entire study: Peptide stimulations targeted recently identified HLA-C-restricted CMV epitopes, whose presentation resists viral immunomodulation, together with well-studied HLA-B-restricted epitopes. Donor HLA type was relevant to the analysis, as public TCR beta signatures indicated carriage of CMV infection together with the matching HLA type. Study-wide findings and limitations: The ex vivo response was dominated by HLA-C-restricted CMV-specific TCR beta clonotypes, which also provided the single most frequent clonotype in two of eight donors. In both this cohort and an independent cohort of 300 to 450 donors, the cumulative frequency of public TCR beta family members distinguished carriers of CMV infection plus the relevant HLA type.

For sequencing, an Illumina HiSeq 1500 was employed. TCRdb reran the public reads through fastp at Q25 and MiXCR, keeping productive beta chains. Entries that share a CDR3 protein sequence are merged under the most common genes and DNA. Present in this sample are roughly 280,000 distinct CDR3 sequences, roughly 21% of which were seen just once. The ten largest clones capture about 21% of the sample. This specimen's treatment or condition label, interpreted: in vitro stimulation with specific CMV peptide epitopes to enrich CMV-specific T cells. At least ten counts were recorded for this clonotype. Its recognized antigen is unknown. There are no base qualities to consult, and no much larger clone falls within one base. From the germline V gene, CDR1 is SGHTA and CDR2 is FQGNSA. V has 5 bases trimmed and J has 8 bases trimmed; junction bases matching no gene number 12. The CDR3 runs 15 amino acids, cysteine and phenylalanine included. The retained sequence is limited to the CDR3, 45 bases, with the frame set at the first base.

This TCR was sampled from a human donor in good health (CMV status not recorded). Some clones in this sample may be carry-over from other donors' samples. The material sequenced was cultured PBMCs, taken from culture after CMV antigen stimulation. The rearranged chain carries TRBV7-2 and TRBJ2-4, and 7 junctional nucleotides match TRBD2. CDR3 sequence: CASSPGGGLADIQYF. Read as DNA, the sequence is TGTGCCAGCAGCCCGGGGGGAGGGCTAGCGGACATTCAGTACTTC.